This T cell receptor beta chain was identified in a study of human T cells and chemical hapten exposure. Time point in this sample: patch test 1, 2 weeks after DPC sensitization. Noted treatment: therapeutic diphenylcyclopropenone sensitization with weekly scalp DPC. The study drew its donors from alopecia patients who were 18 to 70 years old and suitable for DPC. MiXCR was run by TCRdb on the RACE reads, yielding one entry per CDR3 protein. The data contain approximately 49,000 distinct CDR3 sequences, around 9% of them seen just once; the ten biggest clones take up 4% to 5.5%. This clonotype was counted many times. This CDR3 region has 15 residues. Trimming took 0 bases from V and 7 from J; bases not matched to a gene: 6. Germline values: CDR1 DFQATT, CDR2 SNEGSKA (reference sequence).

The chain employs TRBV20-1 and TRBJ2-1; 10 bases match TRBD1. The origin of this receptor is a woman aged 50 to 65 with alopecia areata. Some clones in this sample may be carry-over from other donors' samples. This material consisted of whole blood, taken in connection with sensitization to the hapten diphenylcyclopropenone (DPC). The CDR3 DNA is TGCAGTGCTAGAGATTTGACAGGGGGCTGGAATGAGCAGTTCTTC. This sequence encodes CSARDLTGGWNEQFF.